This TCR beta chain derives from a study of T-cell reconstitution after alpha-beta-depleted transplantation in children. Overall study findings and caveats: The study traced high day-60 TCRbeta diversity in some patients to surviving recipient T cells and thymic progenitors. Expanded graft clones, several hundred of them, were reportedly the source of alpha-beta T cells about two months after transplant. The authors attributed T-cell counts and diversity one year after transplant mostly to newly produced T cells.

As regards this clonotype: Its antigen is not identified.

It was with unique molecular identifiers that the TCRbeta library was prepared. Each CDR3 protein is one row after TCRdb ran MiXCR on the PCR reads. The sample includes some 200,000 distinct CDR3 sequences, roughly 6.6% of them seen just once. Source: PBMCs, taken before TCRalphabeta/CD19-depleted stem cell transplant. The clonotype originates from a boy under 10 years old with acute lymphoblastic leukemia, due to receive a stem cell transplant.

Here the CDR3 reads CASSRSGRDNYEQYF. The CDR3 coding sequence is TGTGCCAGCAGCCGGAGCGGGAGAGACAACTACGAGCAGTACTTC. The V gene is TRBV7-9, the J gene TRBJ2-7; 8 nucleotides agree with TRBD2. The germline gives CDR1 SEHNR, CDR2 FQNEAQ (reference sequence). The CDR3 spans 15 residues. J gave up 3 bases and V 5 bases, and 9 bases lay outside the gene matches.